Listed below are T cell receptor beta chains from one sample, sequenced in a study of shared clonotypes between healthy human individuals. Sequencing used immunoSEQ multiplex PCR; TCRdb keeps in-frame clones, though not all of them. This table has around 2.1 million clones, under 95% appearing once. The source material was naive CD8+ T cells from PBMCs. All receptors derive from a man between 18 and 29 years old in good health. Some clones in this sample may be carry-over from other donors' samples. Both conserved end residues are part of each CDR3. The order of the fields is J gene, D gene, clone size, V gene, CDR3 DNA, CDR3 protein. D genes are given only for firm matches. Size values are once, few and many counts, or a class for expanded clones, and some rows have none.

TRBJ2-2 NA NA TRBV7-2 TGTGCCAGCAGCCAATACACCGGGGAGCTGTTTTTT CASSQYTGELFF
TRBJ2-1 TRBD1 few TRBV7-9 TGTGCCAGCGGACAGGGGGTCTCCAATGAGCAGTTCTTC CASGQGVSNEQFF
TRBJ1-5 NA NA TRBV27 TGTGCCAGCCGGGGGGGGGTCATGCAGCCCCAGCATTTT CASRGGVMQPQHF
TRBJ2-2 NA NA TRBV5-4 TGTGCCAGCAGCGGCTACACCGGGGAGCTGTTTTTT CASSGYTGELFF
TRBJ2-1 TRBD1 NA TRBV28 TGTGCCAGCAGTTTATTGACAGGGGGACCAGACAATGAGCAGTTCTTC CASSLLTGGPDNEQFF
TRBJ2-3 NA NA TRBV28 TGTGCCAGCAGTTTGCCAGATACGCAGTATTTT CASSLPDTQYF
TRBJ2-1 NA NA TRBV5-6 TGTGCCAGCAGCCCGTTTAGCGGAACCTTATACAATGAGCAGTTCTTC CASSPFSGTLYNEQFF
TRBJ1-5 NA NA TRBV7-3 TGTGCCAGCAGTCCCAAATACCTAGACCCCGACGAGGTCAATCAGCCCCAGCATTTT CASSPKYLDPDEVNQPQHF
TRBJ2-5 NA NA TRBV28 TGTGCCAGCAACCCTTCCTCTGGGACAGAGACCCAGTACTTC CASNPSSGTETQYF
TRBJ1-1 NA few TRBV28 TGTGCCAGCAGGCTTGGGGTCACTGAAGCTTTCTTT CASRLGVTEAFF
TRBJ2-7 NA NA TRBV13 TGTGCCAGCAGCTTCCAGCGGGCCTACGAGCAGTACTTC CASSFQRAYEQYF
TRBJ2-3 NA NA TRBV7-9 TGTGCCAGCAGCCCGAGTGGGGGCGCAGATACGCAGTATTTT CASSPSGGADTQYF
TRBJ2-1 TRBD1 NA TRBV28 TGTGCCAGCAGCGGACGACAGGGGTGGTCCTACAATGAGCAGTTCTTC CASSGRQGWSYNEQFF
TRBJ2-7 NA NA TRBV4-3 TGCGCCAGCAGCCAAGTTGAGGGGAAAGAGCAGTACTTC CASSQVEGKEQYF
TRBJ2-1 TRBD2 NA TRBV28 TGTGCCAGCACCCCAGGGACTAGCGGGGGATACAATGAGCAGTTCTTC CASTPGTSGGYNEQFF
TRBJ2-2 TRBD2 NA TRBV7-6 TGTGCCAGCAGCGACCTAGCGGGAGGAACAGGGAACACCGGGGAGCTGTTTTTT CASSDLAGGTGNTGELFF
TRBJ2-1 NA NA TRBV27 TGTGCCAGCAAAGGGCAGGGTGGCTACAATGAGCAGTTCTTC CASKGQGGYNEQFF
TRBJ2-7 NA NA TRBV27 TGTGCCAGCAGAAACCCCCGGGACACTTACGAGCAGTACTTC CASRNPRDTYEQYF
TRBJ1-5 NA NA TRBV7-8 TGTGCCAGCAGCTTAGGGGGGCCCGATCAGCCCCAGCATTTT CASSLGGPDQPQHF
TRBJ2-7 NA NA TRBV27 TGTGCCAGCTCCCGGGGGGCGTACGAGCAGTACTTC CASSRGAYEQYF
TRBJ1-2 TRBD1 NA TRBV5-1 TGCGCCAGCAGCTTCGCGGACAGGGAGTATGGCTACACCTTC CASSFADREYGYTF
TRBJ2-1 NA NA TRBV29-1 TGCAGCGTTGTGGCAGGGGAATTGAATGAGCAGTTCTTC CSVVAGELNEQFF
TRBJ2-7 NA NA TRBV10-1 TGCGCCAGTGGGGAGTCAATATCCTACGAGCAGTACTTC CASGESISYEQYF
TRBJ2-3 TRBD1 NA TRBV7-9 TGTGCCAGCAGCCCAGGACAGGGGATGGTTAGCACAGATACGCAGTATTTT CASSPGQGMVSTDTQYF
TRBJ2-7 NA NA TRBV4-3 TGCGCCAGCAGCCCGTCACCCACAGCTCTAATACCCACCTACGAGCAGTACTTC CASSPSPTALIPTYEQYF
TRBJ2-5 TRBD2 once TRBV27 TGTGCCAGCAGTTTGCGGGGGGGGACCCAGTACTTC CASSLRGGTQYF
TRBJ2-2 NA NA TRBV9 TGTGCCAGCAGCGTTTACGGGGCGGGCACCGGGGAGCTGTTTTTT CASSVYGAGTGELFF
TRBJ2-7 NA NA TRBV21-1 TGTGCCAGCAGCAATTGGGGGGGGAGCTACGAGCAGTACTTC CASSNWGGSYEQYF
TRBJ2-3 NA once TRBV15 TGTGCCACCAGCAGAGATCGGTCGAGGGCAAATACGCAGTATTTT CATSRDRSRANTQYF
TRBJ2-1 NA NA TRBV15 TGTGCCACCAGCGAGATGAGACTCCGTGAGCAGTTCTTC CATSEMRLREQFF
TRBJ2-5 TRBD2 NA TRBV9 TGTGCCAGCAGCGTAGCAGGACTAGCGGGAGAGACCCAGTACTTC CASSVAGLAGETQYF
TRBJ2-1 NA once TRBV27 TGTGCCAGCAGTTTGACAGGATTCTCCTACAATGAGCAGTTCTTC CASSLTGFSYNEQFF
TRBJ2-1 NA NA TRBV6-1 TGTGCCAGCAGTGAAGCTAGGCAAATTAATGAGCAGTTCTTC CASSEARQINEQFF
TRBJ2-3 NA NA TRBV5-1 TGCGCCAGCAGCACTTGGACGGGTGCCTCAGAGGCAGATACGCAGTATTTT CASSTWTGASEADTQYF
TRBJ2-7 NA NA TRBV5-1 TGCGCCAGCAGCCCAGGACAGCTGCTGTACGAGCAGTACTTC CASSPGQLLYEQYF
TRBJ2-7 TRBD2 NA TRBV30 TGTGCCCAGGGACTAGGGGTACCCTACGAGCAGTACTTC CAQGLGVPYEQYF
TRBJ2-2 TRBD1 NA TRBV5-6 TGTGCCAGCAGCTCCCAAATGGACAGGGGGCATAACACCGGGGAGCTGTTTTTT CASSSQMDRGHNTGELFF
TRBJ2-5 NA NA TRBV25-1 TGTGCCAGCAGTAAAGTCCTACCCCAGGAGACCCAGTACTTC CASSKVLPQETQYF
TRBJ2-1 NA NA TRBV7-8 TGTGCCAGCAGCTTAGTATATCGTTTGGGCCGGGGACAGTTCTTC CASSLVYRLGRGQFF
TRBJ2-1 NA NA TRBV5-6 TGTGCCAGCGCTTCCGGGATGAATGAGCAGTTCTTC CASASGMNEQFF
TRBJ2-1 TRBD2 NA TRBV4-1 TGCGCCAGCAGCCAAGATCGGGCTAGCGGGAGCTACAATGAGCAGTTCTTC CASSQDRASGSYNEQFF
TRBJ2-1 TRBD1 NA TRBV9 TGTGCCAGCGGACAGGGTCCCTACAATGAGCAGTTCTTC CASGQGPYNEQFF
TRBJ1-5 NA NA TRBV27 TGTGCCAGCAGTCAAGGGTTAGGCAATCAGCCCCAGCATTTT CASSQGLGNQPQHF
TRBJ2-3 NA NA TRBV19 TGTGCCAGTACCCCGGGCAGATGGACAGATACGCAGTATTTT CASTPGRWTDTQYF
TRBJ2-7 NA NA TRBV19 TGTGCCACCTCCCGGGGAGGCAGGGGCGAGCAGTACTTC CATSRGGRGEQYF
TRBJ2-1 TRBD2 NA TRBV28 TGTGCCAGCAGTTTCTCGGGGGAGGGATCCTACAATGAGCAGTTCTTC CASSFSGEGSYNEQFF
TRBJ2-2 NA NA TRBV5-1 TGCGCCAGCAGCGACTTAAACACCGGGGAGCTGTTTTTT CASSDLNTGELFF
TRBJ1-5 NA NA TRBV28 TGTGCCTGGTTGGGGCCAGGACCCTATAGCAATCAGCCCCAGCATTTT CAWLGPGPYSNQPQHF
TRBJ2-1 TRBD2 few TRBV4-3 TGCGCCAGCAGCCGCCCCGGGACTAGCGGGGACCTAAATGAGCAGTTCTTC CASSRPGTSGDLNEQFF
TRBJ1-5 NA NA TRBV30 TGTGCCTGGAGTGTAACGCCCCCAGGCTCCCGGGACAATCAGCCCCAGCATTTT CAWSVTPPGSRDNQPQHF
TRBJ2-1 NA NA TRBV11-3 TGTGCCAGCAGCTTAGCAGTAGGGAATGAGCAGTTCTTC CASSLAVGNEQFF
TRBJ1-1 NA NA TRBV28 TGTGCCAGCAGTGCCTGGAGAGGGAACACTGAAGCTTTCTTT CASSAWRGNTEAFF
TRBJ1-2 NA NA TRBV27 TGTGCCAGCAGTTTTGGGTCTAACTATGGCTACACCTTC CASSFGSNYGYTF
TRBJ2-4 NA NA TRBV1 TGCACCAGCAGCCACTCAAGACCAGAGAGACTAGCCAAAAACATTCAGTACTTC CTSSHSRPERLAKNIQYF
TRBJ2-3 NA NA TRBV7-9 TGTGCCAGCAGCTCACGTAGGGGGTTGAGCACAGATACGCAGTATTTT CASSSRRGLSTDTQYF
TRBJ2-1 TRBD2 NA TRBV27 TGTGCCAGCAGTTCCTTTGGACTAGCGGGGACCTACAATGAGCAGTTCTTC CASSSFGLAGTYNEQFF
TRBJ1-3 TRBD1 NA TRBV28 TGTGCCAGCAGCCTAACAGGGGCTGGAAACACCATATATTTT CASSLTGAGNTIYF
TRBJ1-1 NA NA TRBV7-9 TGTGCCAGCAGCTTAGGGGGGGTACGCACTGAAGCTTTCTTT CASSLGGVRTEAFF
TRBJ2-7 NA NA TRBV28 TGTGCCAGCAGTGACATGGTGGGGCCGAACGAGCAGTACTTC CASSDMVGPNEQYF